The TCR beta chain described here comes from a study of technical replicates of blood from a handful of donors. The length of the CDR3 is 14 residues. This clone has a single count. The data were produced by immunoSEQ multiplex PCR, yet TCRdb's version contains in-frame clones alone and is incomplete. The table records around 100,000 clones, over 90% of them present only once. This TCR was recovered from a human donor in good health. The chain links TRBV12-2 to TRBJ1-1; TRBD1 is the table's D call and was not checked against the DNA. TRBV12-2 is designated a pseudogene. The specimen sequenced was T cells isolated from PBMCs. CDR3 loop: CASRAGQGDTEAFF. For the CDR3, the DNA is TGTGCAAGTCGCGCTGGACAGGGGGACACTGAAGCTTTCTTT.